Included here is one TCR beta chain sequence, with context. Its specificity is unknown. These data originate in a study of blood T cells in healthy people across ages. Isolation per sample recovered at least 6.5 million PBMCs. General study findings and limits: Donors of long life had a larger count of naive CD4+ cells and greater diversity than aged donors. Per million T cells, TCR beta diversity dropped about linearly as age rose.

Sample-barcoded 5' priming and a J-beta primer mix drove a second PCR of 7 to 11 cycles. Sequencing of every sample gave 3 million or more CDR3-containing paired-end reads. Via MiXCR, TCRdb re-called the 5' RACE reads, giving one row per CDR3 protein. The data contain about 750,000 distinct CDR3 sequences, 53% of them singletons. The sequence was obtained from an elderly man in good health. Sequenced sample: blood.

The CDR3 region is CASSAGPFRPRYAYF. In DNA, the CDR3 is TGTGCCAGCTCGGCAGGGCCTTTTCGGCCCAGATACGCGTATTTT. The chain employs TRBV7-9 and TRBJ2-3; a possible D gene is TRBD1 (5 bases). The germline V gene has CDR1 SEHNR and CDR2 FQNEAQ (reference sequence). The CDR3 has 15 residues. The germline V and J ends were trimmed by 8 bases and 14 bases, with 29 bases remaining between them. The complete variable domain, with remaining parts taken from reference TRBV7-9 and TRBJ2-3, reads DTGVSQNPRHKITKRGQNVTFRCDPISEHNRLYWYRQTLGQGPEFLTYFQNEAQLEKSRLLSDRFSAERPKGSFSTLEIQRTEQGDSAMYLCASSAGPFRPRYAYFGPGTRLTVL.